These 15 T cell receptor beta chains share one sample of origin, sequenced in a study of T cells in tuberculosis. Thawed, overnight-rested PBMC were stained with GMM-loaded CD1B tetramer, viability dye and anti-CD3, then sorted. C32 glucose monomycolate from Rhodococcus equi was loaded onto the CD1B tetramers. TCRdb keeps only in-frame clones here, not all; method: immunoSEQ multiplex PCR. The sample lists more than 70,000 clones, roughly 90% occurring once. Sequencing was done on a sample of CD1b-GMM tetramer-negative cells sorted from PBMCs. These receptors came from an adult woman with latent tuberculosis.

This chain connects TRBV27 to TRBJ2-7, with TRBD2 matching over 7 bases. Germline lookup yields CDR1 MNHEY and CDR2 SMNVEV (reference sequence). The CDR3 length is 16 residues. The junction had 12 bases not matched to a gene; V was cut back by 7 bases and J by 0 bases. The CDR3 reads CASKEDTSVSSYEQYF. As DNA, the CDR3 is TGTGCCAGCAAGGAAGACACTAGCGTAAGCTCCTACGAGCAGTACTTC.

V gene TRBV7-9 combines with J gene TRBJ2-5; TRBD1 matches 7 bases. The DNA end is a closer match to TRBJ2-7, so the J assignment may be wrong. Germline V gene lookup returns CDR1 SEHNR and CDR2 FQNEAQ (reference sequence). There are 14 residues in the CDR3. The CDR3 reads CASSPWTGTYEQYF. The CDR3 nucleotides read TGTGCCAGCAGCCCCTGGACAGGAACCTACGAGCAGTACTTC.

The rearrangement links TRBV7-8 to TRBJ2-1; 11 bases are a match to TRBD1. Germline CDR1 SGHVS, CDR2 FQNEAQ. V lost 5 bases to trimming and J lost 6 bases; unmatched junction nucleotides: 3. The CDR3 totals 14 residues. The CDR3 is CASSGQGAGNEQFF. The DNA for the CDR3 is TGTGCCAGCAGCGGACAGGGGGCCGGCAATGAGCAGTTCTTC.

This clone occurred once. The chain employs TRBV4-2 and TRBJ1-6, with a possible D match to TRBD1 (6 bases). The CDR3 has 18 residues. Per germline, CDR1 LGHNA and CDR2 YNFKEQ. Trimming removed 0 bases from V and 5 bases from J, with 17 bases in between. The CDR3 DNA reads TGTGCCAGCAGCCAAGAAGGGGGTAGCGGGTCCCATAATTCACCCCTCCACTTT. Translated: CASSQEGGSGSHNSPLHF.

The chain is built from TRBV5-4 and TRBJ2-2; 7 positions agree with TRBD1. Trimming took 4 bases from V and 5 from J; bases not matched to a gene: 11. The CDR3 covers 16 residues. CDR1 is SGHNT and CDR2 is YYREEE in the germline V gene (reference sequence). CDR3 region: CASSPRQGTGTGELFF. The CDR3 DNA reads TGTGCCAGCAGCCCGAGACAGGGTACGGGGACCGGGGAGCTGTTTTTT.

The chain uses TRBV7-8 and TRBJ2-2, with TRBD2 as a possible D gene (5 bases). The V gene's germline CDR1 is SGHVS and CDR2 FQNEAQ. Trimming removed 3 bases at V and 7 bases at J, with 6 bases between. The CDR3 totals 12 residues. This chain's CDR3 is CASSFEGGELFF. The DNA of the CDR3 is TGTGCCAGCAGCTTTGAGGGCGGGGAGCTGTTTTTT. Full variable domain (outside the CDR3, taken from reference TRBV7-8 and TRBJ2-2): GAGVSQSPRYKVAKRGQDVALRCDPISGHVSLFWYQQALGQGPEFLTYFQNEAQLDKSGLPSDRFFAERPEGSVSTLKIQRTQQEDSAVYLCASSFEGGELFFGEGSRLTVL.

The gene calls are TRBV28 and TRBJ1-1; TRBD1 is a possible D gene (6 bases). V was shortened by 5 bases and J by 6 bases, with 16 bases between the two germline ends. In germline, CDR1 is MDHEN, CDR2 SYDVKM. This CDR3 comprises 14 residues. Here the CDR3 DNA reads TGTGCCAGCAGTGGGGGCCCCCGAGGCGCTGAAGCTTTCTTT. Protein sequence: CASSGGPRGAEAFF.

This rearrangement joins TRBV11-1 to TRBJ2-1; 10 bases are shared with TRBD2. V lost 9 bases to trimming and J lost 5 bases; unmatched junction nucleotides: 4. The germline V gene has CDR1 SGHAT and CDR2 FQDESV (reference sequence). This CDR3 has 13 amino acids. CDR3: CASKTSGHNEQFF. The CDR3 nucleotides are TGTGCCAGTAAGACTAGCGGGCACAATGAGCAGTTCTTC. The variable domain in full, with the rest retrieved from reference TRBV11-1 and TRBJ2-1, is EAEVAQSPRYKITEKSQAVAFWCDPISGHATLYWYRQILGQGPELLVQFQDESVVDDSQLPKDRFSAERLKGVDSTLKIQPAELGDSAMYLCASKTSGHNEQFFGPGTRLTVL.

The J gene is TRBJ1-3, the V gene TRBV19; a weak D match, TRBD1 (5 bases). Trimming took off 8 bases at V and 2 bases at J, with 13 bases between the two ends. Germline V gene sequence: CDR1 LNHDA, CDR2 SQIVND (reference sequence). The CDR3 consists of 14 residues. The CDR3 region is CASETRAAGNTIYF. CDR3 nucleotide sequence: TGTGCCAGTGAGACCAGGGCGGCTGGAAACACCATATATTTT. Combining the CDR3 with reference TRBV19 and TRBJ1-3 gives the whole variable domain DGGITQSPKYLFRKEGQNVTLSCEQNLNHDAMYWYRQDPGQGLRLIYYSQIVNDFQKGDIAEGYSVSREKKESFPLTVTSAQKNPTAFYLCASETRAAGNTIYFGEGSWLTVV.

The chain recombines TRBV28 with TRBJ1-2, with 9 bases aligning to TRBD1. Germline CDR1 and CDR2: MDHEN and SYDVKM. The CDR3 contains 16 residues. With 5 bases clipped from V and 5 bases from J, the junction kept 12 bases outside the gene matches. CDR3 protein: CASSPRDRVVRYGYTF. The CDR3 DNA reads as TGTGCCAGCAGTCCCAGGGACAGGGTGGTTAGGTATGGCTACACCTTC.

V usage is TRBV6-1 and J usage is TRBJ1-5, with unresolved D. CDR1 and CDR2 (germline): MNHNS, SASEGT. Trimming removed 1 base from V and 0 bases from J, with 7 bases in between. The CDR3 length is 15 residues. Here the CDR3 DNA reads TGTGCCAGCAGTGAAGTAAACACTAGCAATCAGCCCCAGCATTTT. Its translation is CASSEVNTSNQPQHF.

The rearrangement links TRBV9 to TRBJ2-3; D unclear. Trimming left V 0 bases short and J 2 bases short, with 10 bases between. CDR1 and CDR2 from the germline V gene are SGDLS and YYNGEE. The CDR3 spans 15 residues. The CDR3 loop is CASSVGNGVTDTQYF. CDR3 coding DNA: TGTGCCAGCAGCGTAGGAAACGGAGTCACAGATACGCAGTATTTT.

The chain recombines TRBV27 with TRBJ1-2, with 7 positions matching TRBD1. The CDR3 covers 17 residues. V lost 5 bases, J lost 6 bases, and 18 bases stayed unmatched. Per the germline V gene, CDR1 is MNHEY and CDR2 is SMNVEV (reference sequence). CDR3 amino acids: CASSPQGGRTLKDGYTF. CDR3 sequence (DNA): TGTGCCAGCAGTCCCCAGGGGGGCCGAACGCTTAAGGATGGCTACACCTTC.

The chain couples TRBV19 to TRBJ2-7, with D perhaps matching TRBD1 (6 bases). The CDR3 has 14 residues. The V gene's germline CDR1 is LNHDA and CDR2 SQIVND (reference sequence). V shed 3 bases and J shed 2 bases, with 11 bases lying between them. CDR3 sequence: CASSISTGPYEQYV. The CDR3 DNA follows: TGTGCCAGTAGTATCTCGACAGGTCCCTACGAGCAGTACGTC.

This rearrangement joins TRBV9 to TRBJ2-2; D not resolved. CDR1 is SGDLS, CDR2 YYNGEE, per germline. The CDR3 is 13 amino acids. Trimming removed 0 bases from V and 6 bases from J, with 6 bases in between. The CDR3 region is CASSVVGSGELFF. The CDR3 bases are TGTGCCAGCAGCGTAGTGGGCTCCGGGGAGCTGTTTTTT.